The 19 T cell receptor beta chains below all came from one sample that was sequenced in a study of T cell changes during pregnancy in multiple sclerosis. Measured with immunoSEQ multiplex PCR; TCRdb has only the in-frame clones, and not every one. Of roughly 86,000 clones listed, 80% to 95% are singletons. Sequences were derived from peripheral blood, sampled in the first trimester of pregnancy. These receptors came from a female donor with multiple sclerosis, enrolled in a pregnancy study.

The CDR3 loop reads CASSLGGEFRGHQPQHF. The CDR3 DNA sequence: TGTGCCAGCAGCTTGGGTGGCGAGTTTAGGGGGCATCAGCCCCAGCATTTT. The gene calls are TRBV5-8 and TRBJ1-5; 7 nucleotides align to TRBD1. Trimming cost V 0 bases and J 5 bases; bases outside gene matches: 11. CDR1 and CDR2 from the germline V gene are SGHTS and YDEGEE. The CDR3 covers 17 residues.

The sample holds one count of this clone. The chain recombines TRBV7-6 with TRBJ2-2, with a tentative D call TRBD2 (6 bases). The germline CDR1 and CDR2 sequences are SGHVS and FNYEAQ. V lost 1 base and J lost 3, with 12 bases in between. The CDR3 spans 16 residues. CDR3 loop: CASSLGSGVDTGELFF. In DNA form, the CDR3 reads TGTGCCAGCAGCTTAGGGTCGGGAGTGGACACCGGGGAGCTGTTTTTT.

V usage is TRBV6-1 and J usage is TRBJ1-1; 9 nucleotides line up with TRBD1. Trimming cost V 7 bases and J 2 bases; bases outside gene matches: 5. CDR1 is MNHNS, CDR2 SASEGT, per germline. The CDR3 consists of 14 residues. CDR3 sequence reads: CASTPDRGNTEAFF. CDR3 nucleotide sequence: TGTGCCAGCACCCCGGACAGGGGAAACACTGAAGCTTTCTTT.

The V call is TRBV5-1, the J call TRBJ1-2; 9 nucleotides match TRBD1. The germline V gene has CDR1 SGHRS and CDR2 YFSETQ. Germline trimming cut 4 bases from V and 2 bases from J; bases unmatched to any gene: 9. The CDR3 consists of 16 residues. CDR3 coding DNA: TGCGCCAGCAGCGTAAGAGGGACAGGGCTAAACTATGGCTACACCTTC. This translates into CASSVRGTGLNYGYTF. Drawing the rest from reference TRBV5-1 and TRBJ1-2, the complete variable domain is KAGVTQTPRYLIKTRGQQVTLSCSPISGHRSVSWYQQTPGQGLQFLFEYFSETQRNKGNFPGRFSGRQFSNSRSEMNVSTLELGDSALYLCASSVRGTGLNYGYTFGSGTRLTVV.

This clone was counted once. The chain uses TRBV23-1 and TRBJ1-5, with 7 bases aligning to TRBD1. TRBV23-1 is flagged as an ORF with uncertain function. CDR3 length equals 18 residues. CDR3 coding DNA: TGCTCTTTGACTTACCGGGACAGAATAACCAGGGGCAATCAGCCCCAGCATTTT. It translates to CSLTYRDRITRGNQPQHF.

The V gene is TRBV7-9, the J gene TRBJ2-5; no reliable D call. CDR3 size: 14 residues. V was trimmed by 1 base and J by 4 bases, leaving 10 bases between them. Germline assignment: CDR1 SEHNR and CDR2 FQNEAQ (reference sequence). The CDR3 loop is CASSLGDSRETQYF. The CDR3 DNA reads as TGTGCCAGCAGCTTAGGAGACTCGAGAGAGACCCAGTACTTC. Based on the CDR3 plus reference TRBV7-9 and TRBJ2-5, the full variable domain is DTGVSQNPRHKITKRGQNVTFRCDPISEHNRLYWYRQTLGQGPEFLTYFQNEAQLEKSRLLSDRFSAERPKGSFSTLEIQRTEQGDSAMYLCASSLGDSRETQYFGPGTRLLVL.

This clone was seen a few times. The chain employs TRBV10-3 and TRBJ1-1; 8 bases fit TRBD1. This CDR3 spans 13 amino acids. The germline CDR1 and CDR2 sequences are ENHRY and SYGVKD. V shed 6 bases and J 4 bases; nucleotides not matched to a gene: 4. The CDR3 bases are TGTGCCATCAGAGAGGACAGGGCCACTGAAGCTTTCTTT. This encodes CAIREDRATEAFF.

The genes are TRBV5-1 and TRBJ2-2; D not certain. The CDR3 totals 14 residues. V dropped 1 base and J dropped 6 bases, with 10 bases sitting between them. Germline CDR1 is SGHRS and CDR2 is YFSETQ. The CDR3 protein is CASSLWAEPGELFF. DNA of the CDR3: TGCGCCAGCAGCTTGTGGGCTGAGCCCGGGGAGCTGTTTTTT.

CDR3 protein: CASSVSGGRPPEQYF. The CDR3 DNA follows: TGTGCCAGCAGCGTCAGCGGGGGCAGGCCCCCCGAGCAGTACTTC. V gene TRBV11-1 combines with J gene TRBJ2-7, with 8 nucleotides matching TRBD2. This CDR3 is built from 15 residues. The V segment lost 5 bases and the J segment 6 bases; nucleotides outside the gene matches: 12. CDR1 and CDR2 from the germline V gene are SGHAT and FQDESV (reference sequence).

The V gene is TRBV5-6, the J gene TRBJ2-1, with TRBD2 as a possible D gene (6 bases). Looked up from germline, CDR1 is SGHDT and CDR2 is YYEEEE. This CDR3 has 17 residues. With 4 bases removed from V and 2 bases from J, the gap between germline ends came to 19 bases. The CDR3 spells CASSRFRGSQTYNEQFF. In nucleotides, the CDR3 is TGTGCCAGCAGCCGGTTCCGGGGGTCCCAGACCTACAATGAGCAGTTCTTC.

The chain joins TRBV27 to TRBJ1-1; possible D gene TRBD1, 5 bases. Between the trimmed V and J ends, which lost 1 base and 3 bases, there was a span of 15 bases. Germline loops: CDR1 MNHEY, CDR2 SMNVEV (reference sequence). The CDR3 spans 16 residues. The CDR3 loop reads CASSLFRGGRDTEAFF. The DNA of the CDR3 is TGTGCCAGCAGTTTATTTCGGGGAGGCAGGGACACTGAAGCTTTCTTT.

The genes are TRBV25-1 and TRBJ2-7, with a weak D call TRBD1 (6 bases). Trimming left V 3 bases short and J 2 bases short, with 11 bases between. The CDR3 runs 14 residues. Germline CDR1 reads MGHDK; CDR2 reads SYGVNS. DNA of the CDR3: TGTGCCAGCAGTGACTGGACAGTACCCTACGAGCAGTACTTC. This gives the protein CASSDWTVPYEQYF.

This chain uses TRBV27 with TRBJ2-7; 14 bases fit TRBD2. V gave up 3 bases and J gave up 6 bases; unmatched junction bases: 1. Germline V CDR1 and CDR2: MNHEY, SMNVEV (reference sequence). This CDR3 region has 14 residues. CDR3 residues: CASSFGLAGGEQYF. The CDR3 DNA reads TGTGCCAGCAGTTTCGGACTAGCGGGGGGCGAGCAGTACTTC.

The genes are TRBV27 and TRBJ2-2; 11 positions agree with TRBD1. CDR1 is MNHEY and CDR2 is SMNVEV in the germline V gene (reference sequence). Trimming took 3 bases from V and 4 from J; bases not matched to a gene: 7. This CDR3 is 17 amino acids long. The CDR3 nucleotides are TGTGCCAGCAGTTTCCTCCGGGACAGGGGGTTCACCGGGGAGCTGTTTTTT. Protein product: CASSFLRDRGFTGELFF.

The chain uses TRBV5-4 and TRBJ1-5; 7 bases fit TRBD1. The CDR3 spans 15 residues. Germline V gives CDR1 SGHNT, CDR2 YYREEE (reference sequence). J lost 6 bases, V lost 0 bases, and 6 bases had no gene match. The CDR3 spells CASSLEPDRAQPQHF. The CDR3 region has the DNA TGTGCCAGCAGCTTGGAACCCGACAGGGCTCAGCCCCAGCATTTT. The full variable domain, in which reference TRBV5-4 and TRBJ1-5 provide the parts outside the CDR3, is ETGVTQSPTHLIKTRGQQVTLRCSSQSGHNTVSWYQQALGQGPQFIFQYYREEENGRGNFPPRFSGLQFPNYSSELNVNALELDDSALYLCASSLEPDRAQPQHFGDGTRLSIL.

This clone appeared a single time. V and J are TRBV28 and TRBJ2-5; possibly TRBD2 for D (6 bases). Germline V lookup: CDR1 MDHEN, CDR2 SYDVKM. Trimming took off 4 bases at V and 9 bases at J, with 9 bases between the two ends. The CDR3 covers 11 residues. The CDR3, as DNA: TGTGCCAGCAGTTCTTGGAGGGCCCAGTACTTC. Amino acids: CASSSWRAQYF.

The chain's CDR3 is CASSLRAEPRGQFF. The CDR3 DNA reads TGTGCCAGCAGCTTACGGGCGGAACCCAGGGGGCAGTTCTTC. The V call is TRBV7-2, the J call TRBJ2-1; tentatively, D is TRBD1 (6 bases). The CDR3 extends over 14 amino acids. Germline lookup yields CDR1 SGHTA and CDR2 FQGNSA. Trimming stripped 2 bases from V and 12 bases from J, with 17 bases between.

CDR3: CASSLFQGGAGNTIYF. CDR3 in DNA: TGTGCCAGCAGCTTGTTCCAAGGGGGTGCTGGAAACACCATATATTTT. The chain recombines TRBV5-4 with TRBJ1-3; D might be TRBD1 (6 bases). The germline gives CDR1 SGHNT, CDR2 YYREEE (reference sequence). CDR3 length: 16 residues. The germline V and J ends were trimmed by 1 base and 2 bases, with 13 bases remaining between them.

V and J are TRBV2 and TRBJ1-2; D gene unclear. Trimming removed 2 bases from V and 5 bases from J, with 12 bases in between. The CDR3 loop spans 14 amino acids. Germline loops: CDR1 SNHLY, CDR2 FYNNEI. The CDR3 loop is CASSETDSGYGYTF. CDR3 bases: TGTGCCAGCAGTGAAACGGACTCGGGTTATGGCTACACCTTC.